Sequencing of this T cell receptor beta chain was carried out in a study of shared clonotypes between healthy human individuals. Study-wide points: Shared clonotypes across all four donors exceeded non-shared ones in generation probability.

It was into CD45RA+ naive and CD45RA-negative memory subsets that the CD4+ cells were split. CDR1 is SGHTA and CDR2 is FQGNSA in the germline V gene. Trimming removed 4 bases from V and 4 bases from J, with 8 bases in between. This CDR3 region has 13 residues. The protocol was immunoSEQ multiplex PCR, while the TCRdb copy is restricted to in-frame clones and leaves out a portion. The sample yields about 2.4 million clones, over 85% seen once. As to this clone: Its antigen is still unknown. The sample holds other DNA sequences that translate to the same CDR3.

The chain recombines TRBV7-2 with TRBJ1-5; tentatively, D is TRBD1 (6 bases). The origin of this receptor is a man between 18 and 29 years old in good health. Some clones in this sample may be carry-over from other donors' samples. The source material was naive CD4+ T cells from PBMCs. Subset specified: CD45RA+ positively selected. The CDR3 loop is CASSSDRNQPQHF. In DNA form, the CDR3 reads TGTGCCAGCAGCTCAGACAGGAATCAGCCCCAGCATTTT.